This note documents a single T cell receptor beta chain sequence. Its antigen is still unknown. 60 Vbeta and 13 Jbeta primers were used in PCR. Libraries were prepared by immunoSEQ multiplex PCR; TCRdb keeps only in-frame clonotypes and omits some of them. Of about 120,000 clones in the sample, over 65% are singletons; the top ten hold 15% to 25%. The data are from a study of cytomegalovirus exposure and HLA in healthy donors. This CDR3 comprises 16 residues. The ends lost 0 bases at V and 7 bases at J; junction bases unmatched: 8. Germline CDR1 reads GTSNPN; CDR2 reads SVGIG (reference sequence). Study-level findings and limits: Prior analysis indicated that the majority of TCR beta V segments exhibited productivity approximately 90% or approximately 30% of the time. Later analysis indicated greater clonal expansion among HLA-associated TCR beta chains than among equally common other chains. 150 to 200 TCR beta chains were listed as cytomegalovirus-associated. Beyond CMV serostatus, there was no information to go on about immune exposure.

The V gene is TRBV30, the J gene TRBJ1-6; 8 bases line up with TRBD1. The sample consisted of PBMCs. The clonotype comes from a young man in good health and CMV-seropositive. The CDR3 reads CAWSVFRGQVNSPLHF. The DNA for the CDR3 is TGTGCCTGGAGTGTATTCCGGGGACAGGTCAATTCACCCCTCCACTTT.